The next 2 T cell receptor beta chains were all read from a single sample in a study of technical replicates of blood from several donors. Data came from immunoSEQ multiplex PCR; TCRdb stores just in-frame clones and leaves some out. The sample consists of tens of thousands of clones, roughly 94% of them appearing once. The specimen sequenced was T cells isolated from PBMCs. The receptors were sampled from a human donor in good health.

This sequence joins TRBV5-1 and TRBJ1-3; D is perhaps TRBD1 (6 bases). The CDR3 is 17 residues long. V was cut by 1 base and J by 1 base, with 15 bases left in between. Germline V CDR1 and CDR2: SGHRS, YFSETQ. The CDR3 coding sequence is TGCGCCAGCAGCTTGATTGGACAGACTGGTTCTGGAAACACCATATATTTT. Amino acids: CASSLIGQTGSGNTIYF.

The chain joins TRBV7-3 to TRBJ2-2; TRBD1 matches 8 bases. V shed 3 bases, J shed 3 bases, and the junction held 3 bases outside the gene matches. The CDR3 spans 15 residues. The germline V gene has CDR1 SGHTA and CDR2 FQGTGA. DNA of the CDR3: TGTGCCAGCAGCTTGACACAGGGGGACACCGGGGAGCTGTTTTTT. Translation: CASSLTQGDTGELFF.